This T cell receptor (beta chain) came from a study of PD-L1 blockade in urothelial cancer. The wider study: The researchers analyzed blood 3 weeks (second dose) and 6 weeks after treatment start.

This CDR3 comprises 18 residues. V trimming: 0 bases; J trimming: 5 bases; junction bases outside the gene matches: 12. Study results and caveats: Pretreatment clonality of the blood TCR repertoire below the median was predictive of superior survival.

On this clone: Its antigen is unidentified.

Libraries were prepared by immunoSEQ multiplex PCR; TCRdb keeps only in-frame clonotypes and omits some of them. The sample shows 45,000 to 65,000 clones, nearly 85% of them seen only once. The V gene is TRBV5-7, the J gene TRBJ2-2, with 8 bases that match TRBD2. TRBV5-7 is an ORF, with its function uncertain. Sequenced material: PBMCs, taken around atezolizumab (anti-PD-L1) treatment. The source is a man between 40 and 49 years old with urothelial cancer. CDR3 amino acids: CASSLAARLAGGTGELFF. DNA for the CDR3: TGTGCCAGCAGCTTGGCCGCCCGGCTAGCGGGCGGTACCGGGGAGCTGTTTTTT.